This entry describes one T cell receptor beta chain. This sample is drawn from a study of shared clonotypes between healthy human individuals. Trimming removed 5 bases from V and 2 bases from J, with 11 bases in between. Germline V gives CDR1 KGHSH, CDR2 LQKENI. The CDR3 extends over 14 amino acids. The genomic DNA of each subset was split evenly across several immunoSEQ plates. Repertoires were generated with immunoSEQ multiplex PCR, while TCRdb's copy carries only in-frame clones and drops some. The repertoire holds a few million clones, with more than 85% as singletons. The clonotype was recovered from a man younger than 35 in good health. Some clones in this sample may be carry-over from other donors' samples. This chain connects TRBV18 to TRBJ2-3; D not resolved. Sequenced sample: naive CD4+ T cells from PBMCs. Subset reported: CD45RA+ positively selected. CDR3 nucleotides: TGTGCCAGCTCATATGACCGAAACACAGATACGCAGTATTTT. Protein product: CASSYDRNTDTQYF.